The clone carrying this T cell receptor beta chain was recorded a few times. Its target is not known. The CDR3 is made up of 15 amino acids. In germline, CDR1 is GTSNPN, CDR2 SVGIG (reference sequence). V lost 3 bases to trimming and J lost 2 bases; unmatched junction nucleotides: 9. This specimen belongs to a study of human T cells and chemical hapten exposure. Individual cDNA molecules received unique molecular identifiers in the library. In the study's own analysis: From roughly 23,000 to 700,000 TCRs were found per sample, with a median of 95,638. Each CDR3 protein gets one entry after TCRdb re-called the RACE reads with MiXCR. In this record, the V and J calls reflect TCRdb's handling and not the investigators' own analysis. The sample holds over 45,000 distinct CDR3 sequences, about 9% seen once. Time point meaning: patch test 1, 2 weeks after DPC sensitization. The treatment is: therapeutic diphenylcyclopropenone sensitization with weekly scalp DPC.

Notes on the study in general: The presence of alopecia in the donors means their immune response may differ from healthy people's. PT1 expanded TCR counts and patch test score correlated positively.

This chain connects TRBV30 to TRBJ1-1; 7 positions agree with TRBD1. The sequence was collected from a woman between 40 and 55 years old with alopecia areata. Some clones in this sample may be carry-over from other donors' samples. The input for sequencing was whole blood, taken in connection with sensitization to the hapten diphenylcyclopropenone (DPC). As DNA, the CDR3 is TGTGCCTGGAGCCGACAGGGTGCTGGTAACACTGAAGCTTTCTTT. As protein: CAWSRQGAGNTEAFF.